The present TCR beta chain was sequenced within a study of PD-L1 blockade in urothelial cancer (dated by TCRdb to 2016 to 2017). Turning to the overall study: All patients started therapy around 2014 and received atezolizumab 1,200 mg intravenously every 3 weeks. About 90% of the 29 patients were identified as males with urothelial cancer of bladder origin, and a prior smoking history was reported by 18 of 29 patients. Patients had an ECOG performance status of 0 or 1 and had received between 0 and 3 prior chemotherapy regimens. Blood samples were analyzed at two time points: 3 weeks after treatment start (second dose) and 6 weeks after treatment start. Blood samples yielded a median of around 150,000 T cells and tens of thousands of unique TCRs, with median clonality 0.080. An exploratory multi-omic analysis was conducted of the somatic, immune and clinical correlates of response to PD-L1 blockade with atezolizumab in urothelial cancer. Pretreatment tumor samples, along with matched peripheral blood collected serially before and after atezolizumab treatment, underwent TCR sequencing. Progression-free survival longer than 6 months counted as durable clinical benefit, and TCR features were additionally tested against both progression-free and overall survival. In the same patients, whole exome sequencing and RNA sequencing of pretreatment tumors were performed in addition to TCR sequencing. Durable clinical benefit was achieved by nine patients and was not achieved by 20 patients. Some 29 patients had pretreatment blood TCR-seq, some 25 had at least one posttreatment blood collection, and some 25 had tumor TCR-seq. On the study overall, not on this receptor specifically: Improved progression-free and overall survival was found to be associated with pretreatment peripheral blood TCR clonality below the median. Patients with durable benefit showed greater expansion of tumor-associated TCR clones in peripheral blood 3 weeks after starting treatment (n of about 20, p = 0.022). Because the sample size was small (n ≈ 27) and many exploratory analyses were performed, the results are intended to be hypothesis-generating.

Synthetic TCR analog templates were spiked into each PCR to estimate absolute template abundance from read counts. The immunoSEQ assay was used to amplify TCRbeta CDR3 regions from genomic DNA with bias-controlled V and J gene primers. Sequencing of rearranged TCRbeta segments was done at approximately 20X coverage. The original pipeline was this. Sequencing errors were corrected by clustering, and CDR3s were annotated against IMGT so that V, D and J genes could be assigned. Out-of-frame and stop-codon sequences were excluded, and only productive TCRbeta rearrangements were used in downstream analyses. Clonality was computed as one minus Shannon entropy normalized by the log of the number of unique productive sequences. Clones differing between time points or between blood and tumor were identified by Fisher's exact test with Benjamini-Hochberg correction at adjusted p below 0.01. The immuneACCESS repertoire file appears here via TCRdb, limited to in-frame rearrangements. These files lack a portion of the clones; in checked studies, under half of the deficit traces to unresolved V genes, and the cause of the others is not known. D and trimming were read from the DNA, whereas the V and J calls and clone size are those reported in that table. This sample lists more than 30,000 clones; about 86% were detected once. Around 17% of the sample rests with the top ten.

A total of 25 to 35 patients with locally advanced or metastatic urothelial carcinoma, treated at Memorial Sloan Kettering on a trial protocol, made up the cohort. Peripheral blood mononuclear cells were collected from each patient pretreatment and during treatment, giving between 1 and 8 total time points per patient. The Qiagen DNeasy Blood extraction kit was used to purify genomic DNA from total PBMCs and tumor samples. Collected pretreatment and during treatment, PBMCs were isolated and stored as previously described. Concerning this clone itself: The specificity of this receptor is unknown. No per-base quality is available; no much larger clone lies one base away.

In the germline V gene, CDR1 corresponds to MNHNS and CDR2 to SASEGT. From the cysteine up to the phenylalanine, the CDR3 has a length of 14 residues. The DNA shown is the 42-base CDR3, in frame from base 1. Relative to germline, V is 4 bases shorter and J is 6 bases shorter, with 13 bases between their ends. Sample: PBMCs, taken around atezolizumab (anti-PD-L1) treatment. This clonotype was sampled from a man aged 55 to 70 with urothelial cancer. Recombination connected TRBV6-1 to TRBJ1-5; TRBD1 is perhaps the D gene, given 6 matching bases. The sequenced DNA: TGTGCCAGCAGTGCCGGAAGAGGGGGTCAGCCCCAGCATTTT. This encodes CASSAGRGGQPQHF.